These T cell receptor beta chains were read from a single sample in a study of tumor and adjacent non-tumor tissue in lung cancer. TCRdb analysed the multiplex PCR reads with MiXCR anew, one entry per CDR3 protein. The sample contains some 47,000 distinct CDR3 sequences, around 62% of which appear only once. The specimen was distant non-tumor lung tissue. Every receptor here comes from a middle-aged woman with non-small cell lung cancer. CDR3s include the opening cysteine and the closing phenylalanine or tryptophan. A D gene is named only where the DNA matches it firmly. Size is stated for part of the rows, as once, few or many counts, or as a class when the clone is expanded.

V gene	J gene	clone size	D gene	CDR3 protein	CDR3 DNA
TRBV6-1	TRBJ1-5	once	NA	CANRATGFNQPRHF	TGTGCCAACAGGGCCACAGGATTCAATCAGCCCCGGCATTTT
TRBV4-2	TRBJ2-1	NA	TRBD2	CASSQDCRTSGTYNEQFF	TGTGCTAGCAGCCAAGATTGTCGGACTAGCGGGACCTACAATGAGCAGTTCTTC
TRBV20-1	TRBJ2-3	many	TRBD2	CSALELAVTDTQYF	TGCAGTGCCCTCGAACTAGCGGTCACAGATACGCAGTATTTT
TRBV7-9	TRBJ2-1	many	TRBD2	CASSLLAGDNEQFF	TGTGCCAGCAGCCTTCTAGCGGGAGATAATGAGCAGTTCTTC
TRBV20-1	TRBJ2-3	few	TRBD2	CGALVAGGITDTQYF	TGCGGTGCTCTCGTAGCGGGAGGGATCACAGATACGCAGTATTTT
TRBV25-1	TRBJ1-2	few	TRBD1	CASSESPSTLDTTGDGYTF	TGTGCCAGCAGCGAAAGCCCTTCAACATTGGACACGACAGGGGACGGCTACACCTTC
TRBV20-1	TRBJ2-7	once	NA	CIARDISAGFAYEQYF	TGCATTGCTAGAGATATCTCCGCCGGGTTCGCCTACGAGCAGTACTTC
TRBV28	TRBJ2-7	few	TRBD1	CASSLTTGGIHEQYF	TGTGCCAGCAGTTTAACGACAGGGGGAATCCACGAGCAGTACTTC
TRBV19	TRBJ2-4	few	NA	CASSIESQLQYF	TGTGCCAGTAGTATAGAAAGTCAACTTCAGTACTTC
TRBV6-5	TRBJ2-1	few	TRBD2	CASSYGTRSYNEQFF	TGTGCCAGCAGTTATGGGACTAGGAGCTACAATGAGCAGTTTTTC
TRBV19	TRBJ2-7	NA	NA	CTSSIGLNYGQYF	TGTACCAGTAGTATAGGACTGAACTACGGGCAGTACTTC
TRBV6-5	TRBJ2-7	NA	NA	CASSYTFGPQGGEQYF	NA
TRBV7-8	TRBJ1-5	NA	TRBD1	CASSREGAYSDQPQHF	TGTGCTAGCAGCCGAGAGGGGGCTTATAGCGATCAGCCCCAGCATTTT
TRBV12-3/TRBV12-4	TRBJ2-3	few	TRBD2	CVSSPWVAGGRSPDTQYF	TGTGTCAGTAGCCCCTGGGTAGCGGGGGGGCGTAGTCCGGATACGCAGTATTTT
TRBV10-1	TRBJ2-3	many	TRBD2	CASSDGGRGTDTQYF	TGCGCCAGCAGTGATGGCGGGAGAGGAACAGATACGCAGTATTTT
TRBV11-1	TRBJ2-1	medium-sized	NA	CASSFGGGPNNEQFF	TGTGCCAGCAGCTTTGGAGGGGGACCTAACAATGAGCAGTTCTTC
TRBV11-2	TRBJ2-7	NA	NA	CSSSLDPQRFYGQYF	TGTTCCAGCAGCTTAGATCCCCAGAGGTTCTACGGGCAGTACTTC
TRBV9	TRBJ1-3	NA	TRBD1	CASSGTGLGNTIYF	TGTGCCAGCAGCGGGACAGGGCTTGGAAACACCATATATTTT
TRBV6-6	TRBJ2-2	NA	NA	CASSYLTGTGEMFF	TGTGCCAGCAGTTACTTGACAGGCACCGGGGAGATGTTTTTT
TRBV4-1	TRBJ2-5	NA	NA	CASSTRMALETQYF	TGCGCCAGCAGCACACGAATGGCGTTAGAGACCCAGTACTTC
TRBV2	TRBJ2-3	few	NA	CASSPGGGPDTQYF	TGTGCCAGCAGTCCGGGCGGGGGCCCAGATACGCAGTATTTT
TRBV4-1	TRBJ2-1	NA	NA	CASYEGNEQLF	TGCGCCAGCTATGAGGGGAATGAGCAGCTCTTC
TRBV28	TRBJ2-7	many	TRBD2	CASSQYSGRRYEQYF	TGTGCCAGCAGTCAATATAGCGGGAGAAGGTACGAGCAGTACTTC
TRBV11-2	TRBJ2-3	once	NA	CTSNLVGSTDTQYF	TGTACCAGCAACTTAGTGGGGAGCACAGATACGCAGTATTTT
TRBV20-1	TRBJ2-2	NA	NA	CSARDTRIKNTGELFF	TGCAGTGCTAGAGATACCAGGATAAAGAACACCGGGGAGCTGTTTTTT
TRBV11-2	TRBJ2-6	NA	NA	CASSWSDLSGANLLTF	TGTGCCAGCAGCTGGTCAGACCTCTCAGGGGCCAACCTCCTAACTTTC
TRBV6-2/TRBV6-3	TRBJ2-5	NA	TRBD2	CASVWGGQETQYF	TGCGCCAGCGTCTGGGGGGGACAAGAGACCCAGTACTTC
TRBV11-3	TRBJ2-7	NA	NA	CTSSLAMGSEQYF	TGTACCAGCAGTCTCGCGATGGGGTCTGAGCAGTACTTC
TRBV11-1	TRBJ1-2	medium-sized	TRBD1	CASSPHPDRDYGYTF	TGTGCCAGCAGCCCCCACCCCGACAGGGACTATGGCTACACCTTC
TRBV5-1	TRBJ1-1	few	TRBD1	CATRQGENTEAFF	TGCGCCACCAGACAGGGGGAGAACACTGAAGCTTTCTTT
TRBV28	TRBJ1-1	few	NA	CASGRPDTEAFF	TGTGCCAGCGGACGGCCGGACACCGAAGCTTTCTTT
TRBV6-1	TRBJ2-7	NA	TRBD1	CASRRTGQSHNEQNF	TGTGCCAGCAGGAGGACGGGACAGAGTCACAACGAGCAGAACTTC
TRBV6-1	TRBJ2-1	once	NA	CTSRLDCTENEQFF	TGTACCAGCAGATTAGACTGCACAGAAAATGAGCAGTTCTTC
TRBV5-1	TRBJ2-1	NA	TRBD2	CASSSSSGRAYSEQFF	TGCGCCAGCAGCTCATCTAGCGGGAGAGCTTACAGTGAGCAGTTCTTC
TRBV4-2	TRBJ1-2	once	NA	CASSPPLQCFGYTF	TGTGCCAGCAGCCCTCCACTGCAATGCTTTGGCTACACCTTC
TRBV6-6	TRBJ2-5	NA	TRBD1	CASSSPGTGRETQYF	TGTGCCAGCAGCTCCCCCGGGACAGGTAGAGAGACCCAGTACTTC
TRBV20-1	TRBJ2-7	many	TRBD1	CSARFPGQGVYEQYF	TGCAGTGCTCGGTTCCCGGGACAGGGAGTATACGAGCAGTACTTC